This is a list of T cell receptor beta chains from one sample in a study of cytomegalovirus exposure and HLA in healthy donors. Sequenced by immunoSEQ multiplex PCR; TCRdb stores in-frame clones only, minus some. The data contain under 200,000 clones, roughly 91% of them singletons. Sample: PBMCs. The receptors here all came from a man in his late teens or twenties in good health and CMV-seropositive. The CDR3 runs from the conserved cysteine through the conserved F or W. The order of the fields is clone size, J gene, D gene, V gene, CDR3 DNA, CDR3 protein. D genes are given only for firm matches. The size field is filled for only some rows; it gives once, few, many or a size class.

clone_size: .; j_call: TRBJ2-5; d_call: .; v_call: TRBV25-1; cdr3_nt: TGTGCCAGCAGTGAAAGGGGCGACAGGTCGCTGGGGGAGACCCAGTACTTC; cdr3_aa: CASSERGDRSLGETQYF
clone_size: once; j_call: TRBJ2-1; d_call: TRBD2; v_call: TRBV5-6; cdr3_nt: TGTGCCAGCAGCTTGGCGGGAGGTACGAATGAGCAGTTCTTC; cdr3_aa: CASSLAGGTNEQFF
clone_size: .; j_call: TRBJ2-1; d_call: TRBD2; v_call: TRBV4-1; cdr3_nt: TGCGCCAGCAGCCAAGCTCCTAGCGGGAGGTACAATGAGCAGTTCTTC; cdr3_aa: CASSQAPSGRYNEQFF
clone_size: .; j_call: TRBJ2-1; d_call: TRBD1; v_call: TRBV27; cdr3_nt: TGTGCCAGCAGCCCTCGCCGCGGGACAGGGAACAATGAGCAGTTCTTC; cdr3_aa: CASSPRRGTGNNEQFF
clone_size: .; j_call: TRBJ2-7; d_call: TRBD1; v_call: TRBV18; cdr3_nt: TGTGCCAGCTCACCTAGAGAGGGGGCGCGATACGAGCAGTACTTC; cdr3_aa: CASSPREGARYEQYF
clone_size: .; j_call: TRBJ1-1; d_call: .; v_call: TRBV5-1; cdr3_nt: TGCGCCAGCAGCTTGCCTTCGGACGGAGGAAACACTGAAGCTTTCTTT; cdr3_aa: CASSLPSDGGNTEAFF
clone_size: .; j_call: TRBJ2-3; d_call: .; v_call: TRBV5-1; cdr3_nt: TGCGCCAGCAGCTTTGGGCGGACTAGCACAGATACGCAGTATTTT; cdr3_aa: CASSFGRTSTDTQYF
clone_size: few; j_call: TRBJ1-2; d_call: .; v_call: TRBV5-4; cdr3_nt: TGTGCCAGCAGCTTTGGAACAGGGAGGGCATACTATGGCTACACCTTC; cdr3_aa: CASSFGTGRAYYGYTF
clone_size: .; j_call: TRBJ1-5; d_call: TRBD1; v_call: TRBV18; cdr3_nt: TGTGCCAGCTCTCCCGGACAGGGTGCCCTTAGCAATCAGCCCCAGCATTTT; cdr3_aa: CASSPGQGALSNQPQHF
clone_size: .; j_call: TRBJ1-5; d_call: .; v_call: TRBV28; cdr3_nt: TGTGCCAGCAGGGACTTGATGGGGGCCAATCAGCCCCAGCATTTT; cdr3_aa: CASRDLMGANQPQHF
clone_size: .; j_call: TRBJ1-2; d_call: .; v_call: TRBV7-9; cdr3_nt: TGTGCCAGCAGTTTCGACCGCGACAGGTGGGGCGGCTACACCTTC; cdr3_aa: CASSFDRDRWGGYTF
clone_size: once; j_call: TRBJ1-1; d_call: .; v_call: TRBV18; cdr3_nt: TGTGCCAGCTCACCACGGGCAGGGGCCAACACTGAAGCTTTCTTT; cdr3_aa: CASSPRAGANTEAFF
clone_size: .; j_call: TRBJ1-1; d_call: TRBD1; v_call: TRBV10-1; cdr3_nt: TGCGCCCTCGAGTCGACAGGGGGGGAGACTGAAGCTTTCTTT; cdr3_aa: CALESTGGETEAFF
clone_size: few; j_call: TRBJ1-1; d_call: TRBD1; v_call: TRBV6-6; cdr3_nt: TGTGCCAGCAGTTTATCGACAGGGAAGGTTGAAGCTTTCTTT; cdr3_aa: CASSLSTGKVEAFF
clone_size: .; j_call: TRBJ2-1; d_call: TRBD2; v_call: TRBV9; cdr3_nt: TGTGCCAGCAGCGTAGGACTAGCGGGGTACAATGAGCAGTTCTTC; cdr3_aa: CASSVGLAGYNEQFF
clone_size: few; j_call: TRBJ2-1; d_call: .; v_call: TRBV2; cdr3_nt: TGTGCCGGGGGCCTTAGTCTACACAATGAGCAGTTCTTC; cdr3_aa: CAGGLSLHNEQFF
clone_size: .; j_call: TRBJ2-1; d_call: .; v_call: TRBV25-1; cdr3_nt: TGTGCCAGCAGTGAATGGGGGGTCAATGAGCAGTTCTTC; cdr3_aa: CASSEWGVNEQFF
clone_size: once; j_call: TRBJ2-2; d_call: TRBD2; v_call: TRBV7-8; cdr3_nt: TGTGCCAGCAGCTTAATGCCCATCCGGAGCGGGATCAACACCGGGGAGCTGTTTTTT; cdr3_aa: CASSLMPIRSGINTGELFF
clone_size: .; j_call: TRBJ1-5; d_call: .; v_call: TRBV19; cdr3_nt: TGTGCCAGTAGTACACGTGTGGACAGTAGCCGGAATCAGCCCCAGCATTTT; cdr3_aa: CASSTRVDSSRNQPQHF
clone_size: .; j_call: TRBJ2-2; d_call: TRBD2; v_call: TRBV5-1; cdr3_nt: TGCGCCAGCAGCTATGGGCTAGCGGGAGAGAACGGGGAGCTGTTTTTT; cdr3_aa: CASSYGLAGENGELFF
clone_size: .; j_call: TRBJ2-1; d_call: .; v_call: TRBV7-2; cdr3_nt: TGTGCCAGCAGCTTCGATCGCGGGTCCGAGCAGTTCTTC; cdr3_aa: CASSFDRGSEQFF
clone_size: .; j_call: TRBJ1-1; d_call: .; v_call: TRBV25-1; cdr3_nt: TGTGCCAGCTCTCCGGGGTACAGCCCTGAAGCTTTCTTT; cdr3_aa: CASSPGYSPEAFF
clone_size: .; j_call: TRBJ2-7; d_call: TRBD1; v_call: TRBV11-2; cdr3_nt: TGTGCCAGCAGCCCGGGACAGGGAGCCGAGCAGTACTTC; cdr3_aa: CASSPGQGAEQYF
clone_size: .; j_call: TRBJ1-3; d_call: TRBD1; v_call: TRBV28; cdr3_nt: TGTGCCAGCAGCTCACAGGGGGCCAGCTCTGGAAACACCATATATTTT; cdr3_aa: CASSSQGASSGNTIYF
clone_size: .; j_call: TRBJ2-3; d_call: TRBD1; v_call: TRBV5-1; cdr3_nt: TGCGCCAGCAGCTTGGCCCTCAGGGGGAGAGGCACAGATACGCAGTATTTT; cdr3_aa: CASSLALRGRGTDTQYF
clone_size: once; j_call: TRBJ2-1; d_call: .; v_call: TRBV25-1; cdr3_nt: TGTGCCAGCAGTGTCGGTAGTCGTTACAATGAGCAGTTCTTC; cdr3_aa: CASSVGSRYNEQFF
clone_size: .; j_call: TRBJ2-7; d_call: TRBD1; v_call: TRBV18; cdr3_nt: TGTGCCAGCTCACCACCGGGACAGAGGTACGAGCAGTACTTC; cdr3_aa: CASSPPGQRYEQYF
clone_size: .; j_call: TRBJ2-3; d_call: .; v_call: TRBV19; cdr3_nt: TGTGCCAGTAGTATGCGACAGGCGGCAGATACGCAGTATTTT; cdr3_aa: CASSMRQAADTQYF
clone_size: .; j_call: TRBJ2-2; d_call: TRBD2; v_call: TRBV5-1; cdr3_nt: TGCGCCAGCAGCATTACTAGCGGGTCGAACACCGGGGAGCTGTTTTTT; cdr3_aa: CASSITSGSNTGELFF
clone_size: .; j_call: TRBJ1-5; d_call: .; v_call: TRBV6-6; cdr3_nt: TGTGCCAGCAGCCGAGAAGATCAGCCCCAGCATTTT; cdr3_aa: CASSREDQPQHF
clone_size: .; j_call: TRBJ2-7; d_call: .; v_call: TRBV5-4; cdr3_nt: TGTGCCAGCAGCTTGGTTGGGACAACCTACGAGCAGTACTTC; cdr3_aa: CASSLVGTTYEQYF
clone_size: .; j_call: TRBJ1-5; d_call: TRBD1; v_call: TRBV10-3; cdr3_nt: TGTGCCATCAGTGAGATACAGGGGCCCAATCAGCCCCAGCATTTT; cdr3_aa: CAISEIQGPNQPQHF
clone_size: .; j_call: TRBJ2-7; d_call: .; v_call: TRBV19; cdr3_nt: TGTGCCACCGCGACAGTTCTTAACTACGAGCAGTACTTC; cdr3_aa: CATATVLNYEQYF
clone_size: .; j_call: TRBJ2-1; d_call: .; v_call: TRBV12-5; cdr3_nt: TGTGCTAGTGGGCCTGACCTGGGGGGGCAGTTCTTC; cdr3_aa: CASGPDLGGQFF
clone_size: .; j_call: TRBJ2-2; d_call: TRBD2; v_call: TRBV7-2; cdr3_nt: TGTGCCAGCAGCTTAGTGGGGCTAGCGGGAGGGACCGGGGAGCTGTTTTTT; cdr3_aa: CASSLVGLAGGTGELFF
clone_size: .; j_call: TRBJ2-7; d_call: .; v_call: TRBV7-9; cdr3_nt: TGTGCCAGCAGCTTGGCAGCTAGGGGATCCTACGAGCAGTACTTC; cdr3_aa: CASSLAARGSYEQYF
clone_size: .; j_call: TRBJ1-2; d_call: TRBD1; v_call: TRBV5-4; cdr3_nt: TGTGCCAGCAGACGACAGGGGGCGGGTGGCTACACCTTC; cdr3_aa: CASRRQGAGGYTF